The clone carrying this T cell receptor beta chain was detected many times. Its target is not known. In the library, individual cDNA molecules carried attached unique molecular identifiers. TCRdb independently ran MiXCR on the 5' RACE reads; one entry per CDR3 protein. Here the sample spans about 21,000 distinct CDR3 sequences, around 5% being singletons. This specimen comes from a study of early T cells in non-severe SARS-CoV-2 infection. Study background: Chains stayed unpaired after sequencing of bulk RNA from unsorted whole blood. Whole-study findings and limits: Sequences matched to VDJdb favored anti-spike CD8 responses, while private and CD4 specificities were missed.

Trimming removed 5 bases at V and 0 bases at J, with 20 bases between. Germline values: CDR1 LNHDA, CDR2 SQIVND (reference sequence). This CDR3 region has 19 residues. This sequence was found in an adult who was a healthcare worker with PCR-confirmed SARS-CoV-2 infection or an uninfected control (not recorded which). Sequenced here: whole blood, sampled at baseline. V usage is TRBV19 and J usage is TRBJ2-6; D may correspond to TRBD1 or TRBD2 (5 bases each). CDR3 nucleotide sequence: TGTGCCAGTAGTGCCGACGGGGCGGGCCACAGCTCTGGGGCCAACGTCCTGACTTTC. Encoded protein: CASSADGAGHSSGANVLTF.